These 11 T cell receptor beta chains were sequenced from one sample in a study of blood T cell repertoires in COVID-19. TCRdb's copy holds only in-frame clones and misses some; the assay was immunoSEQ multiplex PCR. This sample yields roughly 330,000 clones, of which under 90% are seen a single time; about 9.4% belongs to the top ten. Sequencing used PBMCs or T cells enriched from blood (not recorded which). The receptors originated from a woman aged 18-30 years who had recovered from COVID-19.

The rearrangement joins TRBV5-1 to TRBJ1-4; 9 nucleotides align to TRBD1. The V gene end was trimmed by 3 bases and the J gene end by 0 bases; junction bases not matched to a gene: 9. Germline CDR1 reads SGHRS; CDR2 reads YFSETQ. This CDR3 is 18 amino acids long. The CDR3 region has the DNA TGCGCCAGCAGCTACTCCGGGACAGGGTACGCAACTAATGAAAAACTGTTTTTT. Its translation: CASSYSGTGYATNEKLFF.

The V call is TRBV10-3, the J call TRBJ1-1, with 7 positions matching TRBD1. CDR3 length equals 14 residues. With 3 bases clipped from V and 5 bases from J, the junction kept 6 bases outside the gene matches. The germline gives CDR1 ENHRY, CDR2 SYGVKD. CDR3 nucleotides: TGTGCCATCAGTGATTTAGACAGGGATACTGAAGCTTTCTTT. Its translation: CAISDLDRDTEAFF.

As DNA, the CDR3 is TGTGCCACCAGCAGAGATGTTAACAACTACGAGCAGTACTTC. Residues: CATSRDVNNYEQYF. This chain connects TRBV15 to TRBJ2-7; no reliable D call. The V end lost 0 bases, the J end lost 3 bases, and 9 bases lay between the germline ends. The germline V gene has CDR1 LNHNV and CDR2 YYDKDF (reference sequence). The CDR3 covers 14 residues.

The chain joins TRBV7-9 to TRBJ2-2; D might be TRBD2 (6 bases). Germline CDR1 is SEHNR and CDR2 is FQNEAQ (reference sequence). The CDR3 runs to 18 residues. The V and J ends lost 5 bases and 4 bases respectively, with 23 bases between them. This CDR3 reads CASSPTTGGIVGTGELFF. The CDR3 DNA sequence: TGTGCCAGCAGCCCAACGACGGGCGGGATAGTGGGCACCGGGGAGCTGTTTTTT.

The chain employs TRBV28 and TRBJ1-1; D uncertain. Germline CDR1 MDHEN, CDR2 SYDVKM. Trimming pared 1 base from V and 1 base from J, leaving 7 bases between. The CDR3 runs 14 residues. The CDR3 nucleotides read TGTGCCAGCAGTTTATACTCTGAGAACACTGAAGCTTTCTTT. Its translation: CASSLYSENTEAFF. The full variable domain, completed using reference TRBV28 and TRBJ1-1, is DVKVTQSSRYLVKRTGEKVFLECVQDMDHENMFWYRQDPGLGLRLIYFSYDVKMKEKGDIPEGYSVSREKKERFSLILESASTNQTSMYLCASSLYSENTEAFFGQGTRLTVV.

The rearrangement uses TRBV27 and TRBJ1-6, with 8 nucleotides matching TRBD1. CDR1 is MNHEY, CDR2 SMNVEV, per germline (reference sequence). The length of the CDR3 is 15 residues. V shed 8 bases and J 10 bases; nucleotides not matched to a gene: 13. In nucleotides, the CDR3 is TGTGCCAGCGGTACTTCGGGACAGGTCACCTCACCCCTCCACTTT. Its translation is CASGTSGQVTSPLHF.

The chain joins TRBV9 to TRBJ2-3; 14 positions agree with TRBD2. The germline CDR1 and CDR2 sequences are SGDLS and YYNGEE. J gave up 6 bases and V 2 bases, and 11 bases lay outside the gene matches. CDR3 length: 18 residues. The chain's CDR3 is CASSVGTSGGLRLDTQYF. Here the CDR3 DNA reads TGTGCCAGCAGCGTTGGGACTAGCGGGGGCTTACGGTTGGATACGCAGTATTTT.

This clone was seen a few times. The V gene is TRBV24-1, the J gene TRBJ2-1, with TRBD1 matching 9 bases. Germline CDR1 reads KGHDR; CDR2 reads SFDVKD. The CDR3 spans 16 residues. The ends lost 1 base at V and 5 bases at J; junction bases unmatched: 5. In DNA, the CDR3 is TGTGCCACCAGTGATTTCGGACAGGGGTCCAACAATGAGCAGTTCTTC. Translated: CATSDFGQGSNNEQFF.

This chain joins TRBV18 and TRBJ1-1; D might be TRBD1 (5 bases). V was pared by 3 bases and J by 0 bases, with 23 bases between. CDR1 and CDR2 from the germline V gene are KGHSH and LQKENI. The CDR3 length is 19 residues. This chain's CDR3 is CASSPTGRKFWDLNTEAFF. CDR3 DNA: TGTGCCAGCTCACCTACGGGACGGAAGTTTTGGGACTTGAACACTGAAGCTTTCTTT. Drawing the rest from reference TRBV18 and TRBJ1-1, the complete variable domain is NAGVMQNPRHLVRRRGQEARLRCSPMKGHSHVYWYRQLPEEGLKFMVYLQKENIIDESGMPKERFSAEFPKEGPSILRIQQVVRGDSAAYFCASSPTGRKFWDLNTEAFFGQGTRLTVV.

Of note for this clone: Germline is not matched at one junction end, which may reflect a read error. Here the CDR3 DNA reads TGTGCTAGCAGCTTAGCGGGGGGACAGGGGAAAAATGAGCAGTTCTTC. The encoded protein is CASSLAGGQGKNEQFF. V is TRBV7-7 and J is TRBJ2-1; perhaps D is TRBD1 or TRBD2 (10 bases each). Germline lookup yields CDR1 SSHAT and CDR2 FNYEAQ (reference sequence). The CDR3 loop spans 16 amino acids.

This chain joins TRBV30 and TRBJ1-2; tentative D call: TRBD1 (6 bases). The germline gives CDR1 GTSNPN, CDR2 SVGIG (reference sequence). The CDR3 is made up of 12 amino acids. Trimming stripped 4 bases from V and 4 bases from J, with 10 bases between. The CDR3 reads CAWTRTAYGYTF. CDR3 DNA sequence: TGTGCCTGGACTAGGACAGCCTATGGCTACACCTTC.